The 17 T cell receptor beta chains in this list originate from one sample, sequenced in a study of blood T cell repertoires in COVID-19. Sequencing used immunoSEQ multiplex PCR; TCRdb keeps in-frame clones, though not all of them. The repertoire has 130,000 or so clones, around 79% of them found once; the top ten carry 4% to 5%. The sequencing sample was made of peripheral blood. These receptors all come from a woman in her sixties or seventies with COVID-19, enrolled during active disease.

The rearrangement joins TRBV9 to TRBJ2-7; D gene unclear. Trimming stripped 2 bases from V and 6 bases from J, with 18 bases between. Germline values: CDR1 SGDLS, CDR2 YYNGEE. This CDR3 is built from 15 residues. This chain's CDR3 is CASSVGASAAPEQYF. CDR3 in DNA: TGTGCCAGCAGCGTGGGTGCCAGCGCAGCCCCCGAGCAGTACTTC.

The chain has TRBV5-4 and TRBJ1-2; no definite D call. Germline assignment: CDR1 SGHNT and CDR2 YYREEE (reference sequence). Trimming cost V 4 bases and J 2 bases, with 15 bases left between them. The CDR3 extends over 15 amino acids. CDR3 protein: CASSPTASSNYGYTF. As DNA, the CDR3 is TGTGCCAGCAGCCCTACAGCCTCATCGAACTATGGCTACACCTTC.

This clone was detected once. The chain is built from TRBV5-1 and TRBJ2-1; 8 nucleotides align to TRBD1. The CDR3 extends over 15 amino acids. Unmatched junction bases numbered 1, after V lost 0 bases and J lost 2 bases. CDR1 SGHRS and CDR2 YFSETQ come from the germline V gene. In nucleotides, the CDR3 is TGCGCCAGCAGCTTGGCAGGGGGCGCCTACAATGAGCAGTTCTTC. Its protein product is CASSLAGGAYNEQFF.

The V and J genes are TRBV29-1 and TRBJ1-1, with D uncertain. Trimming took off 5 bases at V and 6 bases at J, with 10 bases between the two ends. The CDR3 totals 11 residues. From germline, CDR1 is SQVTM and CDR2 ANQGSEA. CDR3 nucleotide sequence: TGCAGCGTTCCCGTGGCGGCTGAAGCTTTCTTT. This encodes CSVPVAAEAFF.

The chain joins TRBV7-2 to TRBJ2-4; D gene unclear. The V end was cut by 0 bases, the J end by 1 base, with 10 bases between. This CDR3 is 16 amino acids long. Germline V lookup: CDR1 SGHTA, CDR2 FQGNSA. CDR3 sequence (DNA): TGTGCCAGCAGCTTAGCGCTCCAGGCGGCCAAAAACATTCAGTACTTC. Residues: CASSLALQAAKNIQYF.

This chain connects TRBV5-6 to TRBJ1-1; 9 bases line up with TRBD1. There are 14 residues in the CDR3. The ends lost 4 bases at V and 4 bases at J; junction bases unmatched: 5. CDR1 and CDR2 from the germline V gene are SGHDT and YYEEEE. CDR3 in amino acids: CASSIQGASTEAFF. The DNA for the CDR3 is TGTGCCAGCAGCATACAGGGGGCTAGCACTGAAGCTTTCTTT.

This clone was recorded a few times. CDR3 DNA: TGTGCCACCAGTGATTCCGATACCGGGGGTAGCACTGAAGCTTTCTTT. It codes for CATSDSDTGGSTEAFF. The V call is TRBV24-1, the J call TRBJ1-1; D might be TRBD1 (5 bases). The CDR3 runs 16 residues. Trimming removed 2 bases at V and 4 bases at J, with 16 bases between. Germline CDR1 KGHDR, CDR2 SFDVKD.

This clone has just a few counts. V and J are TRBV18 and TRBJ1-5, with 9 bases aligning to TRBD1. J gave up 6 bases and V 4 bases, and 7 bases lay outside the gene matches. Germline V lookup: CDR1 KGHSH, CDR2 LQKENI. The CDR3 is made up of 15 amino acids. The CDR3 is CASSQAGTGSQPQHF. In DNA form, the CDR3 reads TGTGCCAGCTCACAAGCCGGGACAGGGTCTCAGCCCCAGCATTTT.

This sequence joins TRBV7-9 and TRBJ1-1, with unresolved D. This CDR3 spans 15 amino acids. The ends were cut back, 5 bases at V and 1 base at J, with 14 bases in the middle. Germline V CDR1 and CDR2: SEHNR, FQNEAQ (reference sequence). Here the CDR3 DNA reads TGTGCCAGCAGCCCAATGGGAGGGAGGAACACTGAAGCTTTCTTT. Its translation: CASSPMGGRNTEAFF.

V and J are TRBV2 and TRBJ1-1, with D unresolved. Trimming took off 6 bases at V and 1 base at J, with 9 bases between the two ends. The CDR3 contains 13 residues. In germline, CDR1 is SNHLY, CDR2 FYNNEI. Here the CDR3 reads CASSLQRNTEAFF. The CDR3, as DNA: TGTGCCAGCAGCCTACAGAGGAACACTGAAGCTTTCTTT.

Written as DNA, the CDR3 is TGTGCCAGCAGTCAGACAGGGGGGGGCTACACCTTC. Its translation: CASSQTGGGYTF. This chain links TRBV27 with TRBJ1-2; 9 bases are shared with TRBD1. Germline lookup yields CDR1 MNHEY and CDR2 SMNVEV (reference sequence). V trimming: 5 bases; J trimming: 8 bases; junction bases outside the gene matches: 3. This CDR3 region has 12 residues.

This clone was observed a single time. CDR3 in DNA: TGTGCCTGCGGAGCGGGGAGCGCAGATACGCAGTATTTT. This sequence encodes CACGAGSADTQYF. The chain employs TRBV30 and TRBJ2-3; 7 bases map to TRBD2. Trimming at V came to 6 bases and at J to 4 bases, leaving 7 bases not matched to a gene. The CDR3 consists of 13 residues. Germline loops: CDR1 GTSNPN, CDR2 SVGIG (reference sequence).

The rearrangement joins TRBV28 to TRBJ1-1; a possible D gene is TRBD1 (6 bases). This CDR3 has 14 amino acids. From germline, CDR1 is MDHEN and CDR2 SYDVKM. The V and J ends lost 5 bases and 1 base respectively, with 11 bases between them. The CDR3: CASSGRGWNTEAFF. In nucleotides, the CDR3 is TGTGCCAGCAGTGGCAGGGGATGGAACACTGAAGCTTTCTTT.

The chain combines TRBV28 with TRBJ2-1; 7 bases align to TRBD1. Trimming cost V 2 bases and J 0 bases; bases outside gene matches: 4. Germline CDR1 reads MDHEN; CDR2 reads SYDVKM. The CDR3 contains 16 residues. The CDR3 spells CASSLTGASSYNEQFF. Written as DNA, the CDR3 is TGTGCCAGCAGTTTAACAGGGGCCAGCTCCTACAATGAGCAGTTCTTC.

The genes are TRBV29-1 and TRBJ2-2; TRBD2 is a possible D gene (6 bases). Germline CDR1 reads SQVTM; CDR2 reads ANQGSEA. V lost 8 bases, J lost 3 bases, and 10 bases lay in between. The CDR3 totals 12 residues. The CDR3 bases are TGCAGCTCCCGGGACTACACCGGGGAGCTGTTTTTT. As protein: CSSRDYTGELFF.

The chain joins TRBV4-3 to TRBJ2-7; TRBD2 matches at 7 bases. The CDR3 spans 15 residues. CDR1 is LGHNA and CDR2 is YSLEER in the germline V gene. With V trimmed by 0 bases and J by 1 base, 3 bases remained unmatched. The DNA for the CDR3 is TGCGCCAGCAGCCAAGAGGGGGGGATATCCTACGAGCAGTACTTC. This translates into CASSQEGGISYEQYF.

The chain recombines TRBV13 with TRBJ1-3; a weak D match, TRBD1 (5 bases). Trimming removed 5 bases at V and 2 bases at J, with 10 bases between. CDR1 is PRHDT, CDR2 FYEKMQ, per germline (reference sequence). The CDR3 contains 14 residues. This CDR3 reads CASSTQGTGNTIYF. In DNA form, the CDR3 reads TGTGCCAGCAGCACCCAGGGCACTGGAAACACCATATATTTT.